A single sample gave rise to the 28 T cell receptor beta chains below, sequenced in a study of memory CD4+ T cells and cytomegalovirus serostatus. Single viable CD3+CD4+CD8-CD45RO+ cells were sorted as the memory CD4+ T cells. Produced via immunoSEQ multiplex PCR; TCRdb's table is partial and in-frame only. Counted here are about 100,000 clones, 80% occurring once; the ten biggest clones make up around 3.6%. The sequenced material came from memory CD4+ T cells from blood. The receptors stem from an adult in good health and CMV-seropositive.

The V and J genes are TRBV5-8 and TRBJ2-5, with D perhaps matching TRBD2 (6 bases). The germline V and J ends were trimmed by 4 bases and 5 bases, with 21 bases remaining between them. Germline-derived CDR1 and CDR2 are SGHTS and YDEGEE. This CDR3 has 16 amino acids. This chain's CDR3 is CASSLGTSSLQETQYF. CDR3 DNA: TGTGCCAGCAGCCTCGGGACTTCGAGCCTGCAGGAGACCCAGTACTTC.

This rearrangement joins TRBV18 to TRBJ2-7, with TRBD1 matching 12 bases. The CDR3 length is 16 residues. V lost 6 bases, J lost 4 bases, and 10 bases stayed unmatched. Germline values: CDR1 KGHSH, CDR2 LQKENI. The CDR3 DNA reads TGTGCCAGCTCTCGCCCCGGGACAGGGGGCTCATACGAGCAGTACTTC. Its translation is CASSRPGTGGSYEQYF.

The rearrangement joins TRBV7-8 to TRBJ1-4; 9 bases are a match to TRBD1. Germline loops: CDR1 SGHVS, CDR2 FQNEAQ. The CDR3 is made up of 16 amino acids. V was clipped by 5 bases and J by 5 bases; unmatched bases: 9. The CDR3 reads CASSPDRGTGNEKLFF. For the CDR3, the DNA is TGTGCCAGCAGCCCGGATCGGGGGACAGGGAATGAAAAACTGTTTTTT.

CDR3 coding DNA: TGTGCCAGCAGTTTAGAACATTCCCCCCAGGCTCTCTCTGGAAACACCATATATTTT. Translated: CASSLEHSPQALSGNTIYF. The chain recombines TRBV28 with TRBJ1-3; D remains ambiguous. CDR3 size: 19 residues. Trimming left V 2 bases short and J 0 bases short, with 20 bases between. The germline gives CDR1 MDHEN, CDR2 SYDVKM.

The rearrangement uses TRBV5-5 and TRBJ2-7; TRBD1 agrees at 7 bases. Germline V lookup: CDR1 SGHKS, CDR2 YYEKEE (reference sequence). This CDR3 has 15 amino acids. Unmatched junction bases numbered 6, after V lost 0 bases and J lost 3 bases. In nucleotides, the CDR3 is TGTGCCAGCAGCTTGGCCGGGACAGATCACTACGAGCAGTACTTC. Protein sequence: CASSLAGTDHYEQYF.

The chain uses TRBV5-5 and TRBJ1-5, with 7 bases lining up with TRBD1. V lost 4 bases, J lost 7 bases, and 11 bases stayed unmatched. The V gene's germline CDR1 is SGHKS and CDR2 YYEKEE (reference sequence). The CDR3 contains 15 residues. The CDR3 DNA follows: TGTGCCAGCAGCGGTGCAGGGGGTAGAGGACAGCCCCAGCATTTT. Encoded protein: CASSGAGGRGQPQHF.

This clone was seen only a few times. The CDR3 DNA reads as TGTGCCAGCAGCTCCCGGGTCAGCCGACGGAACACTGAAGCTTTCTTT. This gives the protein CASSSRVSRRNTEAFF. V usage is TRBV7-2 and J usage is TRBJ1-1; D unresolved. Germline CDR1 SGHTA, CDR2 FQGNSA. Trimming cost V 4 bases and J 1 base, with 16 bases left between them. The CDR3 contains 16 residues.

This sequence joins TRBV5-4 and TRBJ1-4; D ambiguous. Trimming pared 4 bases from V and 0 bases from J, leaving 19 bases between. The germline CDR1 and CDR2 sequences are SGHNT and YYREEE (reference sequence). CDR3 length: 18 amino acids. The CDR3 loop reads CASSPGGGFGATNEKLFF. CDR3 coding DNA: TGTGCCAGCAGCCCCGGAGGAGGGTTTGGAGCAACTAATGAAAAACTGTTTTTT.

This clone was detected once. The rearrangement joins TRBV5-1 to TRBJ2-5, with D hard to call. V lost 0 bases, J lost 1 base, and 7 bases lay in between. The CDR3 sequence is 14 residues long. CDR1 SGHRS and CDR2 YFSETQ come from the germline V gene. CDR3 amino acids: CASSLVAAQETQYF. The CDR3 nucleotides read TGCGCCAGCAGCTTGGTGGCAGCCCAAGAGACCCAGTACTTC.

The chain combines TRBV21-1 with TRBJ1-5; the D call of TRBD1 is as the table states it, not checked on the DNA. TRBV21-1 is termed a pseudogene. This CDR3 has 17 residues. The chain's CDR3 is CASSSGPGTGSNQPQHF. DNA of the CDR3: TGTGCCAGCAGCTCTGGGCCCGGGACAGGTAGCAATCAGCCCCAGCATTTT.

CDR3 sequence: CASSLAPGAGNTEAFF. CDR3 bases: TGCGCCAGCAGCTTGGCCCCGGGGGCGGGTAACACTGAAGCTTTCTTT. The chain is built from TRBV5-1 and TRBJ1-1; D perhaps matches TRBD1 (6 bases). Trimming removed 0 bases at V and 2 bases at J, with 14 bases between. Germline values: CDR1 SGHRS, CDR2 YFSETQ. The CDR3 consists of 16 residues.

This chain connects TRBV5-3 to TRBJ2-7; D is unclear. TRBV5-3 is classed as an ORF, of uncertain function. V was shortened by 3 bases and J by 2 bases, with 12 bases between the two germline ends. This CDR3 contains 14 residues. The CDR3 DNA is TGTGCCAGAAGCTCGGGTAAGGGTACCTACGAGCAGTACTTC. Protein sequence: CARSSGKGTYEQYF.

With regard to this clone: One junction end disagrees with the germline gene, perhaps due to a read error. V and J are TRBV30 and TRBJ1-2, with D tentatively TRBD1 (6 bases). Germline assignment: CDR1 GTSNPN and CDR2 SVGIG (reference sequence). The CDR3 extends over 15 amino acids. The CDR3 nucleotides are TGTGCCTGGAGTTCGACGGGACACCTGTTAGGCGGCTACATCTTC. It is translated as CAWSSTGHLLGGYIF.

Note on this clone: The same CDR3 also results from other DNA sequences found in this sample. V is TRBV2 and J is TRBJ1-5; D perhaps matches TRBD1 (5 bases). Germline V gene lookup returns CDR1 SNHLY and CDR2 FYNNEI. With 3 bases removed from V and 1 base from J, the gap between germline ends came to 10 bases. The CDR3 spans 15 residues. The CDR3 nucleotides read TGTGCCAGCAGTGACAGTAGGACAAGCAATCAGCCCCAGCATTTT. Protein: CASSDSRTSNQPQHF.

The V gene is TRBV10-3, the J gene TRBJ2-3; D unresolved. Trimming stripped 0 bases from V and 2 bases from J, with 9 bases between. The CDR3 runs 15 residues. Per the germline V gene, CDR1 is ENHRY and CDR2 is SYGVKD. Written as DNA, the CDR3 is TGTGCCATCAGTGAGTCCCGACTGGCCACAGATACGCAGTATTTT. Protein: CAISESRLATDTQYF.

The chain recombines TRBV5-1 with TRBJ2-6; D is perhaps TRBD1 (6 bases). The V end was cut by 5 bases, the J end by 0 bases, with 15 bases between. The CDR3 consists of 17 residues. Germline V lookup: CDR1 SGHRS, CDR2 YFSETQ. The CDR3 DNA sequence: TGCGCCAGCAGGGTCCCGGGGACAAGCTCTGGGGCCAACGTCCTGACTTTC. Translating gives CASRVPGTSSGANVLTF.

The chain uses TRBV5-1 and TRBJ1-1; D is unresolved. Trimming removed 1 base at V and 11 bases at J, with 15 bases between. CDR1 is SGHRS and CDR2 is YFSETQ in the germline V gene. The CDR3 is 13 amino acids. The CDR3 coding sequence is TGCGCCAGCAGCTTGTACAGCGGAGGGTGGGCTTTCTTT. This codes for CASSLYSGGWAFF. Full variable domain (rest looked up from reference TRBV5-1 and TRBJ1-1): KAGVTQTPRYLIKTRGQQVTLSCSPISGHRSVSWYQQTPGQGLQFLFEYFSETQRNKGNFPGRFSGRQFSNSRSEMNVSTLELGDSALYLCASSLYSGGWAFFGQGTRLTVV.

The genes are TRBV6-4 and TRBJ2-6; D not certain. V gave up 5 bases and J gave up 1 base, with 6 bases separating them. CDR3 length equals 14 residues. Germline CDR1 MRHNA, CDR2 SNTAGT. CDR3 bases: TGTGCCAGCAGTCCCGGGTCTGGGGCCAACGTCCTGACTTTC. Protein sequence: CASSPGSGANVLTF.

This clone was seen just once. The V call is TRBV5-1, the J call TRBJ2-5; 7 nucleotides agree with TRBD1. The V segment lost 4 bases and the J segment 5 bases; nucleotides outside the gene matches: 5. The length of the CDR3 is 13 residues. Germline-derived CDR1 and CDR2 are SGHRS and YFSETQ. Here the CDR3 DNA reads TGCGCCAGCAGCCCGGGACAGTGGGAGACCCAGTACTTC. It specifies CASSPGQWETQYF.

The chain uses TRBV5-1 and TRBJ2-2; D unresolved. The V end lost 3 bases, the J end lost 5 bases, and 11 bases lay between the germline ends. The CDR3 is 14 amino acids. Germline lookup yields CDR1 SGHRS and CDR2 YFSETQ. In nucleotides, the CDR3 is TGCGCCAGCAGCTCTGGTCTGGAAACCGGGGAGCTGTTTTTT. Its protein product is CASSSGLETGELFF.

The V and J genes are TRBV4-1 and TRBJ2-5; maybe TRBD1 (6 bases). Trimming removed 2 bases at V and 2 bases at J, with 27 bases between. The CDR3 spans 20 residues. Germline loops: CDR1 MGHRA, CDR2 YSYEKL. DNA for the CDR3: TGCGCCAGCAGCCAACGGGCCCAAGTGGGGGAGAAAGGGGGACAAGAGACCCAGTACTTC. This gives the protein CASSQRAQVGEKGGQETQYF.

This chain joins TRBV6-5 and TRBJ2-3; D possibly corresponds to TRBD1 (6 bases). CDR1 and CDR2 (germline): MNHEY, SVGAGI. The V end lost 11 bases, the J end lost 5 bases, and 20 bases lay between the germline ends. The CDR3 consists of 14 residues. This chain's CDR3 is CAAHPGAGKDTQYF. Written as DNA, the CDR3 is TGTGCCGCGCACCCAGGGGCAGGGAAAGATACGCAGTATTTT.

The CDR3 region has the DNA TGCGCCAGCAGCCATGGACTAGCGGGAGGTTACAATGAGCAGTTCTTC. Translating it yields CASSHGLAGGYNEQFF. The rearrangement joins TRBV4-1 to TRBJ2-1; TRBD2 matches at 14 bases. The germline V gene has CDR1 MGHRA and CDR2 YSYEKL. The CDR3 is made up of 16 amino acids. Germline trimming cut 3 bases from V and 4 bases from J; bases unmatched to any gene: 2.

This clone is a singleton in its sample. The chain employs TRBV4-1 and TRBJ2-3; no reliable D call. Trimming removed 1 base from V and 6 bases from J, with 8 bases in between. This CDR3 spans 13 amino acids. Germline V gives CDR1 MGHRA, CDR2 YSYEKL. The CDR3 sequence is CASSQGPVDTQYF. CDR3 in DNA: TGCGCCAGCAGCCAAGGTCCGGTGGATACGCAGTATTTT.

This clone was observed a handful of times. The chain combines TRBV10-3 with TRBJ1-5; a weak D match, TRBD1 (5 bases). The CDR3 is made up of 13 amino acids. Trimming left V 10 bases short and J 2 bases short, with 12 bases between. The germline CDR1 and CDR2 sequences are ENHRY and SYGVKD. CDR3 nucleotides: TGTGCCACCCAGGGTGACGGCAATCAGCCCCAGCATTTT. This sequence encodes CATQGDGNQPQHF.

The rearrangement joins TRBV2 to TRBJ1-5; no clear D gene. This CDR3 region has 13 residues. Trimming shortened V by 5 bases and J by 3 bases, and 8 bases separated the two germline ends. CDR1 and CDR2 from the germline V gene are SNHLY and FYNNEI. CDR3 region: CASSTTVNQPQHF. DNA of the CDR3: TGTGCCAGCAGTACTACAGTCAATCAGCCCCAGCATTTT.

This chain uses TRBV19 with TRBJ2-7, with D unclear. Germline CDR1 LNHDA, CDR2 SQIVND (reference sequence). Trimming stripped 2 bases from V and 3 bases from J, with 14 bases between. The CDR3 is made up of 15 amino acids. The CDR3 loop is CASSISWAGRYEQYF. The CDR3 nucleotides read TGTGCCAGTAGTATAAGTTGGGCAGGCCGCTACGAGCAGTACTTC. The entire variable domain, with the rest obtained from reference TRBV19 and TRBJ2-7, is as follows: DGGITQSPKYLFRKEGQNVTLSCEQNLNHDAMYWYRQDPGQGLRLIYYSQIVNDFQKGDIAEGYSVSREKKESFPLTVTSAQKNPTAFYLCASSISWAGRYEQYFGPGTRLTVT.

The chain joins TRBV5-4 to TRBJ2-3; 9 bases agree with TRBD2. CDR1 is SGHNT and CDR2 is YYREEE in the germline V gene (reference sequence). Unmatched junction bases numbered 11, after V lost 4 bases and J lost 2 bases. The CDR3 totals 17 residues. DNA of the CDR3: TGTGCCAGCAGCCCTAGATTGATAGCGGGGGACACAGATACGCAGTATTTT. This gives the protein CASSPRLIAGDTDTQYF. Drawing the rest from reference TRBV5-4 and TRBJ2-3, the complete variable domain is ETGVTQSPTHLIKTRGQQVTLRCSSQSGHNTVSWYQQALGQGPQFIFQYYREEENGRGNFPPRFSGLQFPNYSSELNVNALELDDSALYLCASSPRLIAGDTDTQYFGPGTRLTVL.